The 2 T cell receptor beta chains below come from one sample, sequenced in a study of T-cell reconstitution after alpha-beta-depleted transplantation in children. The library targeted TCRbeta and was prepared with unique molecular identifiers. TCRdb ran MiXCR on the PCR reads and lists one entry per CDR3 protein. The sample consists of fewer than 350,000 distinct CDR3 sequences, around a tenth of them appearing once. Sequencing used PBMCs, obtained before TCRalphabeta/CD19-depleted stem cell transplant. All receptors come from a boy under two years old with acute myeloid leukemia, due to receive a stem cell transplant.

The rearrangement joins TRBV11-2 to TRBJ2-2; 11 bases are a match to TRBD2. J lost 4 bases, V lost 5 bases, and 6 bases had no gene match. CDR1 is SGHAT, CDR2 FQNNGV, per germline. This CDR3 comprises 16 residues. This CDR3 reads CASSITSGRVTGELFF. The DNA for the CDR3 is TGTGCCAGCAGCATAACTAGCGGGAGAGTCACCGGGGAGCTGTTTTTT.

In its sample, this clonotype was seen many times. The V gene is TRBV29-1, the J gene TRBJ2-3; D remains ambiguous. The CDR3 consists of 12 residues. Germline values: CDR1 SQVTM, CDR2 ANQGSEA. Between the trimmed V and J ends, which lost 8 bases and 0 bases, there was a span of 9 bases. CDR3 amino acids: CSIGVSTDTQYF. The CDR3 DNA is TGCAGCATTGGGGTTAGCACAGATACGCAGTATTTT.